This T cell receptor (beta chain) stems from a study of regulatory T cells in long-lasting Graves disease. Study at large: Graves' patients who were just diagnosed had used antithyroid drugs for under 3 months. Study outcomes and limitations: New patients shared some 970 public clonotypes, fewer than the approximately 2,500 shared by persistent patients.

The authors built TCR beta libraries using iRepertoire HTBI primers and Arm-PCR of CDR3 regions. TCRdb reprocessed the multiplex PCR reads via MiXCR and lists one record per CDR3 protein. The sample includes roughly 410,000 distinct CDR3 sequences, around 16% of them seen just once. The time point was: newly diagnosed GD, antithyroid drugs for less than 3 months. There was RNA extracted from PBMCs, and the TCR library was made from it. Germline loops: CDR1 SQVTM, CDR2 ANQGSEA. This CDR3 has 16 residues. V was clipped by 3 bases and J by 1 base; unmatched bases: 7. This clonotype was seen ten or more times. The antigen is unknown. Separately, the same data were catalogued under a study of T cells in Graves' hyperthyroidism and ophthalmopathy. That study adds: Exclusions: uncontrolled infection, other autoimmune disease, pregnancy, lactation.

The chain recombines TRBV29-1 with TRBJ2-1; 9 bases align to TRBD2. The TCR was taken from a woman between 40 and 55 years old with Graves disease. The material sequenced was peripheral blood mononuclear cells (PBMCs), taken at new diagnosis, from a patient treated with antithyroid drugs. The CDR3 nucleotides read TGCAGCGTTGAGGATAGCGGGAGAAGGTCCTACAATGAGCAGTTCTTC. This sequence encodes CSVEDSGRRSYNEQFF.